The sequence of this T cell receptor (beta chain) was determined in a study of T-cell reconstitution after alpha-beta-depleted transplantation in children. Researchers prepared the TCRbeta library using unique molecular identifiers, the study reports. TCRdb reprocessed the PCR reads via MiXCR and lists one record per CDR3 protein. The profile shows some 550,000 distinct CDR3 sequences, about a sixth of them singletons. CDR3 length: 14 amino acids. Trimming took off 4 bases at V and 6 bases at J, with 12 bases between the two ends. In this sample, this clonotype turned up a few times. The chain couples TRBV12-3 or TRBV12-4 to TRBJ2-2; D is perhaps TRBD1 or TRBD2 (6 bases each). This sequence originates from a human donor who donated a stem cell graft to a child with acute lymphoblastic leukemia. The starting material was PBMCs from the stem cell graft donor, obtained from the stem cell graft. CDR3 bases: TGTGCCAGCAGTTCACCAGGGGAGGCCGGGGAGCTGTTTTTT. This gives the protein CASSSPGEAGELFF.